The 29 T cell receptor beta chains below were found in one sample sequenced in a study of cytomegalovirus exposure and HLA in healthy donors. The PCR used 60 Vbeta and 13 Jbeta primers. TCRdb keeps only in-frame clones here, not all; method: immunoSEQ multiplex PCR. In the table there are some 79,000 clones, 55% to 70% of which are singletons. Input material: PBMCs. The receptors originated from a woman aged 40-49 years in good health and CMV-seropositive.

This chain's CDR3 is CSVVSPDEKLFF. Here the CDR3 DNA reads TGCAGCGTTGTTTCCCCAGATGAAAAACTGTTTTTT. This sequence joins TRBV29-1 and TRBJ1-4; unclear D gene. V was shortened by 4 bases and J by 6 bases, with 9 bases between the two germline ends. Germline V gene data show CDR1 as SQVTM and CDR2 as ANQGSEA. This CDR3 contains 12 residues.

This clone was seen just once. V is TRBV5-1 and J is TRBJ1-2; TRBD1 agrees at 8 bases. Germline V gives CDR1 SGHRS, CDR2 YFSETQ. The V segment lost 4 bases and the J segment 1 base; nucleotides outside the gene matches: 12. The CDR3 is made up of 17 amino acids. This chain's CDR3 is CASSPGQGAEFNYGYTF. The CDR3 region has the DNA TGCGCCAGCAGCCCTGGACAGGGCGCAGAGTTTAACTATGGCTACACCTTC.

This clone was detected only a few times. The CDR3 region is CASSPGQGATEKLFF. DNA for the CDR3: TGCGCCAGCAGCCCCGGACAGGGGGCGACTGAAAAACTGTTTTTT. This chain uses TRBV5-1 with TRBJ1-4; 11 positions agree with TRBD1. CDR3 length equals 15 residues. Trimming removed 4 bases from V and 7 bases from J; junction bases left unmatched: 6. CDR1 and CDR2 from the germline V gene are SGHRS and YFSETQ.

This chain connects TRBV7-2 to TRBJ2-7; D gene uncertain. Germline CDR1 reads SGHTA; CDR2 reads FQGNSA. CDR3 length: 14 residues. Deletions cut 5 bases from V and 1 base from J, with 12 bases between. The CDR3 DNA follows: TGTGCCAGCAGCCGGATAGCTGGGTCCTACGAGCAGTACTTC. It codes for CASSRIAGSYEQYF.

The rearrangement joins TRBV6-6 to TRBJ2-2, with 8 bases matching TRBD2. The V and J ends lost 8 bases and 4 bases, in that order; junction bases with no gene match: 3. The CDR3 runs 13 residues. Germline V CDR1 and CDR2: MNHNY, SVGAGI (reference sequence). The CDR3, as DNA: TGTGCCAGCGGGCTAGCGGGCACCGGGGAGCTGTTTTTT. The encoded protein is CASGLAGTGELFF.

The gene calls are TRBV10-3 and TRBJ1-1, with D possibly TRBD1 on 6 matching bases. Germline CDR1 is ENHRY and CDR2 is SYGVKD. Trimming stripped 6 bases from V and 1 base from J, with 15 bases between. The CDR3 contains 15 residues. The CDR3 sequence is CAISSGVDANTEAFF. The CDR3 nucleotides read TGTGCCATCAGCTCAGGGGTGGACGCGAACACTGAAGCTTTCTTT.

The gene calls are TRBV27 and TRBJ2-2; maybe TRBD1 (6 bases). This CDR3 comprises 14 residues. Trimming took 3 bases from V and 5 from J, leaving 10 bases between them. CDR1 MNHEY and CDR2 SMNVEV come from the germline V gene (reference sequence). CDR3 loop: CASSLGAVTGELFF. The CDR3 DNA reads TGTGCCAGCAGTTTGGGGGCGGTAACCGGGGAGCTGTTTTTT.

The V gene is TRBV29-1, the J gene TRBJ2-2, with 7 bases aligning to TRBD1. The CDR3 contains 14 residues. CDR1 is SQVTM and CDR2 is ANQGSEA in the germline V gene. J lost 7 bases, V lost 4 bases, and 9 bases had no gene match. The CDR3 here is CSVGKGATSGELFF. The CDR3 nucleotides are TGCAGCGTTGGGAAGGGGGCAACTAGCGGGGAGCTGTTTTTT.

The J gene is TRBJ2-5, the V gene TRBV18; D possibly corresponds to TRBD2 (6 bases). This CDR3 has 14 amino acids. Trimming removed 3 bases from V and 2 bases from J, with 10 bases in between. CDR1 and CDR2 (germline): KGHSH, LQKENI. This chain's CDR3 is CASSPLSGQETQYF. The CDR3 DNA follows: TGTGCCAGCTCACCTCTAAGCGGGCAAGAGACCCAGTACTTC.

In DNA form, the CDR3 reads TGTGCCAGCAGTTTATGGACGGGACAGGACTATGGCTACACCTTC. Amino acids: CASSLWTGQDYGYTF. This chain uses TRBV28 with TRBJ1-2; 8 nucleotides agree with TRBD1. The CDR3 length is 15 residues. Germline CDR1 reads MDHEN; CDR2 reads SYDVKM. Losses at the gene ends were 0 bases for V and 3 bases for J; bases not matched to a gene: 3.

The rearrangement uses TRBV18 and TRBJ2-7; perhaps TRBD1 as D (7 bases). Looked up from germline, CDR1 is KGHSH and CDR2 is LQKENI. There are 14 residues in the CDR3. Deletions cut 1 base from V and 3 bases from J, with 10 bases between. The CDR3: CASSPRQGLYEQYF. The DNA of the CDR3 is TGTGCCAGCTCACCACGACAGGGACTCTACGAGCAGTACTTC.

This rearrangement joins TRBV9 to TRBJ2-6; tentative D call: TRBD2 (5 bases). Germline CDR1 and CDR2: SGDLS and YYNGEE. V lost 0 bases, J lost 1 base, and 5 bases lay in between. CDR3 size: 15 residues. CDR3 nucleotides: TGTGCCAGCAGCGTAGCGGGGTCTGGGGCCAACGTCCTGACTTTC. Residues: CASSVAGSGANVLTF.

The gene calls are TRBV11-3 and TRBJ2-2; D unresolved. Germline lookup yields CDR1 SGHNT and CDR2 YENEEA. V lost 1 base and J 4 bases, leaving 10 bases between the germline ends. The CDR3 is 15 amino acids. CDR3 sequence: CASSLGGPLTGELFF. The CDR3 nucleotides read TGTGCCAGCAGCTTAGGTGGGCCACTCACCGGGGAGCTGTTTTTT.

Details on this clone: One end of the junction is discordant with germline, which a read error may explain. The DNA of the CDR3 is TGTGGCAGCGGAGTAAACGGTGAAGCTTTCTTT. It yields the protein CGSGVNGEAFF. The V gene is TRBV20-1, the J gene TRBJ1-1; no firm D call. CDR1 and CDR2 from the germline V gene are DFQATT and SNEGSKA (reference sequence). The CDR3 length is 11 residues.

The V gene is TRBV7-9, the J gene TRBJ2-1; a possible D gene is TRBD2 (6 bases). The CDR3 length is 13 residues. Germline assignment: CDR1 SEHNR and CDR2 FQNEAQ (reference sequence). V was shortened by 5 bases and J by 9 bases, with 14 bases between the two germline ends. DNA of the CDR3: TGTGCCAGCAGCCAGGACCCGGGGGTTGAGCAGTTCTTC. Protein product: CASSQDPGVEQFF.

The V gene is TRBV28, the J gene TRBJ2-7; the D is unclear. The CDR3 runs 12 residues. Germline CDR1 reads MDHEN; CDR2 reads SYDVKM. Deletions cut 3 bases from V and 5 bases from J, with 8 bases between. This CDR3 reads CASSLNSHEQYF. CDR3 DNA: TGTGCCAGCAGTTTGAACAGTCACGAGCAGTACTTC.

The chain employs TRBV7-2 and TRBJ2-7; TRBD2 agrees at 10 bases. The junction had 9 bases not matched to a gene; V was cut back by 7 bases and J by 6 bases. Germline V gene sequence: CDR1 SGHTA, CDR2 FQGNSA. CDR3 length: 14 residues. The CDR3 DNA is TGTGCCAGCAACCTAGCGGGAGCCCCCGCCGAGCAGTACTTC. Encoded protein: CASNLAGAPAEQYF. Based on the CDR3 plus reference TRBV7-2 and TRBJ2-7, the full variable domain is GAGVSQSPSNKVTEKGKDVELRCDPISGHTALYWYRQSLGQGLEFLIYFQGNSAPDKSGLPSDRFSAERTGGSVSTLTIQRTQQEDSAVYLCASNLAGAPAEQYFGPGTRLTVT.

This clone has a single count. The genes are TRBV5-1 and TRBJ2-2; D is possibly TRBD1 (6 bases). This CDR3 is built from 15 residues. Trimming shortened V by 6 bases and J by 3 bases, and 15 bases separated the two germline ends. Germline V lookup: CDR1 SGHRS, CDR2 YFSETQ. The CDR3 DNA reads TGCGCCAGCAATCCAGGGGAAGGGGACACCGGGGAGCTGTTTTTT. Translation gives CASNPGEGDTGELFF.

Regarding this clone: Sequence at one end of the junction differs from germline and may be a read error. V and J are TRBV14 and TRBJ2-7, with D possibly TRBD1 on 5 matching bases. The CDR3 is 14 residues long. Germline V gene data show CDR1 as SGHDN and CDR2 as FVKESK. The CDR3 loop is CASSQENWAGLVNF. For the CDR3, the DNA is TGTGCCAGCAGCCAAGAAAACTGGGCAGGGCTGGTTAACTTC. The full variable domain, in which reference TRBV14 and TRBJ2-7 provide the parts outside the CDR3, is EAGVTQFPSHSVIEKGQTVTLRCDPISGHDNLYWYRRVMGKEIKFLLHFVKESKQDESGMPNNRFLAERTGGTYSTLKVQPAELEDSGVYFCASSQENWAGLVNFGPGTRLTVT.

This sequence joins TRBV5-1 and TRBJ2-1; D may be TRBD2 (6 bases). Germline-derived CDR1 and CDR2 are SGHRS and YFSETQ. V dropped 0 bases and J dropped 2 bases, with 12 bases sitting between them. The CDR3 sequence is 16 residues long. CDR3 amino acids: CASSLDASEAYNEQFF. DNA of the CDR3: TGCGCCAGCAGCTTGGACGCTAGCGAGGCCTACAATGAGCAGTTCTTC.

The chain carries TRBV5-4 and TRBJ2-7; TRBD2 matches at 9 bases. CDR3 length: 15 residues. J gave up 2 bases and V 6 bases, and 9 bases lay outside the gene matches. Germline-derived CDR1 and CDR2 are SGHNT and YYREEE (reference sequence). As DNA, the CDR3 is TGTGCCAGCAACCCGAGCGGGAGGCCTACCTACGAGCAGTACTTC. This codes for CASNPSGRPTYEQYF.

This chain uses TRBV5-1 with TRBJ2-2; 12 bases agree with TRBD1. CDR1 is SGHRS, CDR2 YFSETQ, per germline. The CDR3 is 19 residues long. With 3 bases clipped from V and 0 bases from J, the junction kept 9 bases outside the gene matches. The CDR3: CASSSNPGTGGPNTGELFF. The CDR3 nucleotides read TGCGCCAGCAGCTCGAACCCCGGGACAGGGGGCCCGAACACCGGGGAGCTGTTTTTT.

This clone showed up just once. The chain uses TRBV5-4 and TRBJ2-7, with 7 bases fitting TRBD2. This CDR3 spans 15 amino acids. The V gene end was trimmed by 0 bases and the J gene end by 4 bases; junction bases not matched to a gene: 7. The germline CDR1 and CDR2 sequences are SGHNT and YYREEE (reference sequence). The CDR3 DNA reads TGTGCCAGCAGCTTGGGCGGGAGTCTGAGATACGAGCAGTACTTC. Encoded protein: CASSLGGSLRYEQYF.

This chain connects TRBV9 to TRBJ2-1; TRBD2 matches at 7 bases. J lost 4 bases, V lost 1 base, and 8 bases had no gene match. CDR1 SGDLS and CDR2 YYNGEE come from the germline V gene. This CDR3 contains 16 residues. The CDR3 DNA reads as TGTGCCAGCAGCGTACGCGGGAGCAGCGTGTACAATGAGCAGTTCTTC. Translated, it gives CASSVRGSSVYNEQFF.

The chain combines TRBV11-2 with TRBJ2-7, with no clear D. From germline, CDR1 is SGHAT and CDR2 FQNNGV. The CDR3 is 13 amino acids. Trimming cost V 2 bases and J 3 bases, with 8 bases left between them. CDR3 amino acids: CASSLQAIYEQYF. The CDR3 DNA sequence: TGTGCCAGCAGCTTACAGGCCATCTACGAGCAGTACTTC. The complete variable domain, with remaining parts taken from reference TRBV11-2 and TRBJ2-7, reads EAGVAQSPRYKIIEKRQSVAFWCNPISGHATLYWYQQILGQGPKLLIQFQNNGVVDDSQLPKDRFSAERLKGVDSTLKIQPAKLEDSAVYLCASSLQAIYEQYFGPGTRLTVT.

This clone has more than one count but fewer than ten. The chain employs TRBV11-3 and TRBJ1-1; D is ambiguous. Trimming left V 5 bases short and J 1 base short, with 8 bases between. The CDR3 extends over 13 amino acids. CDR1 and CDR2 from the germline V gene are SGHNT and YENEEA. The CDR3 nucleotides read TGTGCCAGCAGCCTCGACACGAACACTGAAGCTTTCTTT. Encoded protein: CASSLDTNTEAFF.

The chain is built from TRBV7-2 and TRBJ2-5; 10 bases align to TRBD1. Germline assignment: CDR1 SGHTA and CDR2 FQGNSA. The CDR3 extends over 16 amino acids. V lost 1 base and J lost 0; bases outside the gene matches: 2. The CDR3 region is CASSLVDRGHQETQYF. CDR3 nucleotide sequence: TGTGCCAGCAGCTTAGTTGACAGGGGGCACCAAGAGACCCAGTACTTC.

The chain is built from TRBV7-8 and TRBJ2-7; TRBD1 is a possible D gene (6 bases). CDR1 is SGHVS, CDR2 FQNEAQ, per germline. Trimming removed 5 bases at V and 3 bases at J, with 14 bases between. The CDR3 totals 14 residues. The CDR3 nucleotides read TGTGCCAGCAGCGCGGAACAAGGGGGCTACGAGCAGTACTTC. It codes for CASSAEQGGYEQYF.

The chain joins TRBV7-9 to TRBJ2-1; weak D call: TRBD2 (6 bases). The CDR3 runs 12 residues. The germline CDR1 and CDR2 sequences are SEHNR and FQNEAQ (reference sequence). Trimming removed 5 bases from V and 12 bases from J, with 14 bases in between. The CDR3 reads CASSRDSRGQFF. The CDR3 region has the DNA TGTGCCAGCAGCAGGGACTCTCGTGGGCAGTTCTTC.